These 14 T cell receptor beta chains were sequenced from one sample in a study of OX40 agonist ivuxolimab in advanced cancers. Some clones are missing from TCRdb's copy, which holds only in-frame ones; the method was immunoSEQ multiplex PCR. In the table there are tens of thousands of clones, about 90% of which are singletons. The sequencing here drew on CD4+ or CD8+ T cells sorted from blood, taken in a trial of the OX40 agonist ivuxolimab. Receptors originate from an adult with an advanced solid tumor such as melanoma, head and neck, liver or kidney cancer.

This chain's CDR3 is CASSPAGPPLYEQYF. Here the CDR3 DNA reads TGTGCCAGCTCACCAGCCGGTCCCCCTCTCTACGAGCAGTACTTC. This chain links TRBV18 with TRBJ2-7; D is unclear. CDR1 and CDR2 from the germline V gene are KGHSH and LQKENI. This CDR3 has 15 amino acids. V was trimmed by 2 bases and J by 3 bases, leaving 14 bases between them. Full variable domain (missing parts from reference TRBV18 and TRBJ2-7): NAGVMQNPRHLVRRRGQEARLRCSPMKGHSHVYWYRQLPEEGLKFMVYLQKENIIDESGMPKERFSAEFPKEGPSILRIQQVVRGDSAAYFCASSPAGPPLYEQYFGPGTRLTVT.

This clone has a handful of counts. The V call is TRBV5-5, the J call TRBJ1-2; D might be TRBD1 (6 bases). Trimming removed 1 base from V and 8 bases from J, with 12 bases in between. There are 13 residues in the CDR3. Germline CDR1 reads SGHKS; CDR2 reads YYEKEE (reference sequence). The CDR3 protein is CASSLLTGDGYTF. DNA for the CDR3: TGTGCCAGCAGCTTGCTGACAGGCGACGGCTACACCTTC.

This clone was detected once. The chain recombines TRBV7-9 with TRBJ2-1; no reliable D call. Germline assignment: CDR1 SEHNR and CDR2 FQNEAQ (reference sequence). Trimming cost V 5 bases and J 2 bases, with 16 bases left between them. The CDR3 runs 16 residues. In nucleotides, the CDR3 is TGTGCCAGCAGCAAGGTCGGAGCCGCTCCCTACAATGAGCAGTTCTTC. It codes for CASSKVGAAPYNEQFF.

This sequence joins TRBV5-1 and TRBJ2-5; TRBD2 aligns across 14 bases. The CDR3 spans 18 residues. Germline CDR1 is SGHRS and CDR2 is YFSETQ. Unmatched junction bases numbered 12, after V lost 4 bases and J lost 4 bases. CDR3 protein: CASSTTGLAGAWGETQYF. The CDR3, as DNA: TGCGCCAGCAGCACCACGGGACTAGCGGGAGCTTGGGGAGAGACCCAGTACTTC.

The chain is built from TRBV27 and TRBJ2-5, with 14 bases aligning to TRBD2. This CDR3 comprises 15 residues. Germline V gene lookup returns CDR1 MNHEY and CDR2 SMNVEV (reference sequence). The ends lost 3 bases at V and 9 bases at J; junction bases unmatched: 6. The CDR3 loop reads CASSFRGLAGGPQYF. CDR3 coding DNA: TGTGCCAGCAGTTTTCGAGGACTAGCGGGAGGTCCCCAGTACTTC.

This clone was detected only once. The gene calls are TRBV5-4 and TRBJ2-3, with 11 bases aligning to TRBD2. The CDR3 is 15 residues long. From germline, CDR1 is SGHNT and CDR2 YYREEE (reference sequence). V lost 4 bases and J lost 2; bases outside the gene matches: 3. The CDR3 coding sequence is TGTGCCAGCAGCCCGGGACTAGCGGACACAGATACGCAGTATTTT. It translates to CASSPGLADTDTQYF.

J is TRBJ2-3 and V is TRBV11-3; the match to TRBD2 covers 13 bases. The CDR3 consists of 14 residues. Looked up from germline, CDR1 is SGHNT and CDR2 is YENEEA. The junction had 7 bases not matched to a gene; V was cut back by 10 bases and J by 6 bases. CDR3 loop: CATKLAGGSDTQYF. CDR3 in DNA: TGTGCCACCAAACTAGCGGGAGGGTCGGATACGCAGTATTTT.

The V and J genes are TRBV2 and TRBJ2-7; 10 nucleotides line up with TRBD1. Per the germline V gene, CDR1 is SNHLY and CDR2 is FYNNEI. The CDR3 spans 14 residues. V trimming: 8 bases; J trimming: 8 bases; junction bases outside the gene matches: 12. The CDR3 DNA is TGTGCCAGCGGGGACAGGGGCCGACTTGTGAAGCAGTACTTC. Translating gives CASGDRGRLVKQYF.

The chain couples TRBV6-6 to TRBJ2-7; the D gene is possibly TRBD2 (5 bases). Germline CDR1 and CDR2: MNHNY and SVGAGI (reference sequence). CDR3 length: 13 amino acids. Trimming took off 4 bases at V and 5 bases at J, with 12 bases between the two ends. The CDR3 here is CASSSLTGDEQYF. As DNA, the CDR3 is TGTGCCAGCAGTTCCCTGACCGGGGACGAGCAGTACTTC.

The J gene is TRBJ2-7, the V gene TRBV5-1; D unclear. The CDR3 contains 14 residues. Trimming cost V 0 bases and J 1 base, with 8 bases left between them. Germline CDR1 reads SGHRS; CDR2 reads YFSETQ. The CDR3 sequence is CASSLVPGSYEQYF. The CDR3 bases are TGCGCCAGCAGCTTGGTGCCCGGTTCCTACGAGCAGTACTTC.

V is TRBV7-9 and J is TRBJ2-1; D possibly corresponds to TRBD1 (6 bases). Trimming took 5 bases from V and 4 from J, leaving 15 bases between them. CDR1 SEHNR and CDR2 FQNEAQ come from the germline V gene (reference sequence). This CDR3 spans 15 amino acids. The CDR3 DNA is TGTGCCAGCAGCCCCGCCGGGACACAATACAATGAGCAGTTCTTC. This encodes CASSPAGTQYNEQFF.

This clone was counted only a few times. The chain employs TRBV18 and TRBJ1-2, with D uncertain. Trimming cost V 0 bases and J 4 bases, with 9 bases left between them. This CDR3 has 14 amino acids. Germline V CDR1 and CDR2: KGHSH, LQKENI. The DNA of the CDR3 is TGTGCCAGCTCACCACCGACGGTGGGCTATGGCTACACCTTC. It yields the protein CASSPPTVGYGYTF.

This chain connects TRBV21-1 to TRBJ2-7; no check of the table's D call, TRBD2, against the DNA was made. TRBV21-1 counts as a pseudogene. There are 15 residues in the CDR3. The CDR3 protein is CASSDSSGRIYEQYF. The CDR3 region has the DNA TGTGCCAGCAGCGACTCTAGCGGGAGAATCTACGAGCAGTACTTC.

V gene TRBV14 combines with J gene TRBJ2-1; D uncertain. This CDR3 has 14 residues. The germline V gene encodes CDR1 SGHDN and CDR2 FVKESK. V lost 4 bases and J lost 1, with 8 bases in between. CDR3 residues: CASSRKKSYNEQFF. The CDR3 DNA reads as TGTGCCAGCAGCCGCAAGAAATCCTACAATGAGCAGTTCTTC.